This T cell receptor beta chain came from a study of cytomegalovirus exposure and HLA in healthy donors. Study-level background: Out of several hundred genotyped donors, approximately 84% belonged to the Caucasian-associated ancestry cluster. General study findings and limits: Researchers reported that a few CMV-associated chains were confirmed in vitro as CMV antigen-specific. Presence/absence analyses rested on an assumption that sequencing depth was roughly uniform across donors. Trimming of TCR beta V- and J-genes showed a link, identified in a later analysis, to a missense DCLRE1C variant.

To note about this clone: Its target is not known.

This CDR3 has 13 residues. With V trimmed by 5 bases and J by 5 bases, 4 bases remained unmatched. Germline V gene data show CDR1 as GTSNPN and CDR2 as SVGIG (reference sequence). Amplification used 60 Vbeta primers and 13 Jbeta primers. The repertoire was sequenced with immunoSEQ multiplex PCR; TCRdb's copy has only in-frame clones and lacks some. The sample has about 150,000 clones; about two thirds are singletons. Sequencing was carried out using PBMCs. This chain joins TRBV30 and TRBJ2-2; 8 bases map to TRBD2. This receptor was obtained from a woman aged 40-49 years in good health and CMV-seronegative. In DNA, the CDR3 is TGTGCCTGGGGACTAGCAAGAACCGGGGAGCTGTTTTTT. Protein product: CAWGLARTGELFF.